This TCR beta chain is drawn from a study of blood T cell repertoires in COVID-19. Study details: The United States, Italy and Spain were the sources of the acute and convalescent COVID-19 samples. PBMCs, B-cell-depleted T cells, or T cells provided the cDNA or gDNA that made up the material.

CDR1 and CDR2 from the germline V gene are SGHDN and FVKESK. CDR3 length: 13 residues. The junction had 7 bases not matched to a gene; V was cut back by 5 bases and J by 7 bases. The authors' processing: The authors estimated nucleated cell counts from reference gene primer amplification. This table comes from immunoSEQ multiplex PCR, and its TCRdb copy is limited to in-frame clones, with some not included. The V and J calls and the clone size are those of that table, but D and trimming were determined from the DNA. The profile shows some 300,000 clones, about 87% of them singletons. Sequences were obtained from peripheral blood. The receptor comes from a man between 65 and 79 years old with acute or convalescent COVID-19. This chain connects TRBV14 to TRBJ1-2; 7 bases match TRBD1. CDR3 sequence reads: CASSSHRGLGYTF. The CDR3 DNA is TGTGCCAGCAGCTCCCACAGGGGTCTTGGCTACACCTTC.